The clone carrying this T cell receptor (beta chain) was observed many times. The target antigen is unknown. This record belongs to a study of molecular identifiers for immune sequencing clone quantification. The wider study: Replicate runs used RNA from approximately 20,000 or 100,000 naive CD8 cells, which was split five ways into aliquots, and four of those aliquots were then sequenced. Study-wide points: Shared barcodes on identical TCR molecules could underestimate the sizes of highly expanded clones.

The authors built bulk TCR libraries by previously described methods with listed TCR primers. TCRdb called the PCR reads again in MiXCR, with one record for every CDR3 protein. The table records some 320,000 distinct CDR3 sequences, 24% of them present only once. The receptor's source is a human donor in good health. Some libraries in this study had Jurkat cell RNA spiked in. The specimen was naive CD8+ T cells from blood, with Jurkat cell RNA spiked in. Documented subset: FACS-sorted CD8+CD4-CCR7+CD45RA+ naive T cells.

CDR3 loop: CASSLGPFLDTQYF. The CDR3 DNA is TGTGCCAGCAGCTTAGGCCCTTTCCTGGATACGCAGTATTTT. V gene TRBV7-2 combines with J gene TRBJ2-3; D not resolved. The CDR3 loop spans 14 amino acids. V lost 1 base and J lost 6, with 11 bases in between. Looked up from germline, CDR1 is SGHTA and CDR2 is FQGNSA.